These 17 T cell receptor beta chains originate from one sample sequenced in a study of blood T cell repertoires in COVID-19. The repertoire was sequenced with immunoSEQ multiplex PCR; TCRdb's copy has only in-frame clones and lacks some. The sample lists over 200,000 clones, 65% to 85% occurring once. Sequencing was done on a sample of PBMCs or T cells enriched from blood (not recorded which). All receptors come from a woman aged 40 to 55 who had recovered from COVID-19.

The chain uses TRBV28 and TRBJ2-7; 15 bases match TRBD2. Looked up from germline, CDR1 is MDHEN and CDR2 is SYDVKM. V gave up 6 bases and J gave up 6 bases; unmatched junction bases: 9. The CDR3 totals 16 residues. In DNA, the CDR3 is TGTGCCAGCAGGGAAGGGACTAGCGGGAGGTACGGCGAGCAGTACTTC. This sequence encodes CASREGTSGRYGEQYF.

This chain uses TRBV5-1 with TRBJ1-2; 9 bases map to TRBD1. The CDR3 extends over 16 amino acids. The germline V gene encodes CDR1 SGHRS and CDR2 YFSETQ. V lost 3 bases and J lost 7; bases outside the gene matches: 13. This CDR3 reads CASSWGLGQGKGGYTF. In nucleotides, the CDR3 is TGCGCCAGCAGCTGGGGACTAGGACAGGGGAAAGGTGGCTACACCTTC.

The chain couples TRBV7-8 to TRBJ2-5, with D perhaps matching TRBD1 (6 bases). The CDR3 is 14 residues long. Germline V gives CDR1 SGHVS, CDR2 FQNEAQ. The V end was cut by 5 bases, the J end by 5 bases, with 15 bases between. CDR3 loop: CASSPQGLLETQYF. The CDR3 DNA is TGTGCCAGCAGCCCTCAGGGGTTGTTGGAGACCCAGTACTTC.

This chain uses TRBV2 with TRBJ2-5; 8 nucleotides match TRBD2. CDR3 size: 14 residues. Losses at the gene ends were 3 bases for V and 6 bases for J; bases not matched to a gene: 6. The germline V gene has CDR1 SNHLY and CDR2 FYNNEI. CDR3 loop: CASSDLAGQQTQYF. CDR3 nucleotides: TGTGCCAGCAGTGATCTAGCGGGTCAACAGACCCAGTACTTC.

The chain combines TRBV19 with TRBJ1-1; D is perhaps TRBD1 (6 bases). This CDR3 is built from 15 residues. V dropped 5 bases and J dropped 5 bases, with 18 bases sitting between them. Germline CDR1 LNHDA, CDR2 SQIVND (reference sequence). CDR3 amino acids: CASSPPGEGGTEAFF. The CDR3 nucleotides read TGTGCCAGTAGTCCACCAGGGGAGGGAGGGACTGAAGCTTTCTTT.

CDR3 protein: CASSLDGQAQFF. CDR3 coding DNA: TGTGCCAGCAGCTTAGACGGACAGGCGCAGTTCTTC. The genes are TRBV11-3 and TRBJ2-1; 7 bases map to TRBD1. The length of the CDR3 is 12 residues. V lost 0 bases to trimming and J lost 12 bases; unmatched junction nucleotides: 2. Germline lookup yields CDR1 SGHNT and CDR2 YENEEA.

The chain links TRBV25-1 to TRBJ2-2; D remains unclear. This CDR3 has 15 amino acids. V lost 3 bases and J 4 bases, leaving 12 bases between the germline ends. Germline CDR1 and CDR2: MGHDK and SYGVNS. The CDR3 region is CASSESPRGTGELFF. For the CDR3, the DNA is TGTGCCAGCAGTGAGTCCCCTCGAGGCACCGGGGAGCTGTTTTTT.

V gene TRBV27 combines with J gene TRBJ1-1; 7 nucleotides match TRBD1. Trimming removed 8 bases from V and 5 bases from J; junction bases left unmatched: 14. The CDR3 contains 15 residues. Germline assignment: CDR1 MNHEY and CDR2 SMNVEV (reference sequence). The CDR3 sequence is CASRPTGSPSTEAFF. CDR3 sequence (DNA): TGTGCCAGCCGCCCGACAGGGTCCCCAAGTACTGAAGCTTTCTTT.

V gene TRBV12-5 combines with J gene TRBJ2-2, with a possible D match to TRBD2 (5 bases). Germline CDR1 and CDR2: LGHNT and FRNRAP. The CDR3 contains 17 residues. The V end was cut by 0 bases, the J end by 6 bases, with 17 bases between. Written as DNA, the CDR3 is TGTGCTAGTGGTTTGGTAATTACGAGGGAACCCCCCGGGGAGCTGTTTTTT. Amino acids: CASGLVITREPPGELFF.

The chain carries TRBV11-2 and TRBJ1-2, with D maybe TRBD1 (6 bases). Trimming took off 8 bases at V and 13 bases at J, with 26 bases between the two ends. Germline CDR1 is SGHAT and CDR2 is FQNNGV. This CDR3 has 14 residues. In DNA, the CDR3 is TGTGCCAGCCCCTCATCGACAGGAGAATTATCCGGCACCTTC. Protein sequence: CASPSSTGELSGTF.

The chain recombines TRBV19 with TRBJ2-3; 7 bases fit TRBD1. The CDR3 runs 13 residues. The germline gives CDR1 LNHDA, CDR2 SQIVND (reference sequence). V lost 11 bases and J lost 3; bases outside the gene matches: 8. This CDR3 is CASSPQGTDTQYF. In DNA form, the CDR3 reads TGTGCCTCCTCCCCACAGGGGACAGATACGCAGTATTTT.

V usage is TRBV28 and J usage is TRBJ1-3, with unresolved D. The CDR3 totals 15 residues. The germline CDR1 and CDR2 sequences are MDHEN and SYDVKM. V shed 4 bases and J shed 0 bases, with 10 bases lying between them. CDR3 bases: TGTGCCAGCAGTTCCCCGGTGAGCTCTGGAAACACCATATATTTT. Translated, it gives CASSSPVSSGNTIYF. Combining the CDR3 with reference TRBV28 and TRBJ1-3 gives the whole variable domain DVKVTQSSRYLVKRTGEKVFLECVQDMDHENMFWYRQDPGLGLRLIYFSYDVKMKEKGDIPEGYSVSREKKERFSLILESASTNQTSMYLCASSSPVSSGNTIYFGEGSWLTVV.

The rearrangement joins TRBV30 to TRBJ2-1; possibly TRBD1 for D (5 bases). Germline CDR1 GTSNPN, CDR2 SVGIG (reference sequence). The CDR3 runs to 15 residues. V was shortened by 4 bases and J by 0 bases, with 13 bases between the two germline ends. In DNA form, the CDR3 reads TGTGCCTGGAAAAACCTTAGGGGCTCCTACAATGAGCAGTTCTTC. Translation: CAWKNLRGSYNEQFF.

The chain couples TRBV19 to TRBJ2-5; D call uncertain. The V end lost 8 bases, the J end lost 4 bases, and 11 bases lay between the germline ends. The CDR3 totals 12 residues. Germline V lookup: CDR1 LNHDA, CDR2 SQIVND (reference sequence). The CDR3 region has the DNA TGTGCCAGTTCAGAGAGGCGAGAGACCCAGTACTTC. Translated: CASSERRETQYF.

V and J are TRBV27 and TRBJ2-1; 8 positions match TRBD1. The V gene end was trimmed by 3 bases and the J gene end by 4 bases; junction bases not matched to a gene: 5. The CDR3 length is 15 residues. CDR1 is MNHEY, CDR2 SMNVEV, per germline (reference sequence). CDR3 loop: CASSFHRGVYNEQFF. CDR3 in DNA: TGTGCCAGCAGTTTCCACAGGGGGGTATACAATGAGCAGTTCTTC.

The J gene is TRBJ2-4, the V gene TRBV20-1; D perhaps matches TRBD2 (5 bases). V lost 3 bases and J lost 0, with 12 bases in between. The length of the CDR3 is 15 residues. The V gene's germline CDR1 is DFQATT and CDR2 SNEGSKA (reference sequence). CDR3 sequence reads: CSASSDPRAKNIQYF. The CDR3 DNA reads TGCAGTGCTAGTAGCGACCCCCGAGCCAAAAACATTCAGTACTTC.

V usage is TRBV28 and J usage is TRBJ1-1; maybe TRBD1 (5 bases). The germline CDR1 and CDR2 sequences are MDHEN and SYDVKM. The CDR3 extends over 14 amino acids. V was clipped by 6 bases and J by 0 bases, with 11 bases between them. DNA of the CDR3: TGTGCCAGCAGCCGACAGACCATGAACACTGAAGCTTTCTTT. This gives the protein CASSRQTMNTEAFF.